This T cell receptor beta chain derives from a study of blood T cell repertoires in COVID-19. Looking at the study overall: Whether acute or convalescent, the COVID-19 samples came from the United States, Italy and Spain. Nucleic acid was either cDNA or gDNA, and it came from T cells, B-cell-depleted T cells, or PBMCs.

Study processing details: Nucleated cell number was recorded as an estimate derived from reference gene primer amplification. TCRdb keeps only in-frame clones here, not all; method: immunoSEQ multiplex PCR. D and trimming were read from the DNA, whereas the V and J calls and clone size are those reported in that table. The data hold some 300,000 clones, with 70% to 90% observed a single time. With 6 bases clipped from V and 5 bases from J, the junction kept 10 bases outside the gene matches. Germline CDR1 reads SGHRS; CDR2 reads YFSETQ. The length of the CDR3 is 16 residues. The sequence derives from a man between 65 and 80 years old with acute or convalescent COVID-19. The sequencing input was peripheral blood. This chain connects TRBV5-1 to TRBJ2-3; 12 bases are shared with TRBD1. The CDR3 region has the DNA TGCGCCAGCAACCCCACGGGACAGGGGGCAGGAGATACGCAGTATTTT. Residues: CASNPTGQGAGDTQYF.